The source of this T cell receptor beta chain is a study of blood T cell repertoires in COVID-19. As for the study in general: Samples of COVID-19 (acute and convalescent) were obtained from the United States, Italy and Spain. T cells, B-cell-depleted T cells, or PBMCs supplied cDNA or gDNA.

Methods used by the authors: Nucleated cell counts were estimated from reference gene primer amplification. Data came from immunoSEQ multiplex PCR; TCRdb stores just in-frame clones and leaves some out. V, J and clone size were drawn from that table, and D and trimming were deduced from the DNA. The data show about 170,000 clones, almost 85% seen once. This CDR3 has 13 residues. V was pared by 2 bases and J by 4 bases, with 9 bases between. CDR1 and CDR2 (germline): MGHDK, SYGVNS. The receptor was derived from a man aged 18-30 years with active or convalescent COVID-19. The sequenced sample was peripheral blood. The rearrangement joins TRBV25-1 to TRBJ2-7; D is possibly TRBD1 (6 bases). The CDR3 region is CASSETGWYEQYF. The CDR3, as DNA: TGTGCCAGCAGTGAAACAGGGTGGTACGAGCAGTACTTC.